This T cell receptor (beta chain) appears in the sequencing data of a study of cytomegalovirus exposure and HLA in healthy donors. About the research overall: The study's early data release held about 77 million unique TCRs from HLA-typed donors. General observations from the study: The investigators catalogued 160 or so TCR beta chains as cytomegalovirus-associated. Later analysis indicated greater clonal expansion among HLA-associated TCR beta chains than among equally common other chains. Specificity of a few CMV-associated chains for CMV antigens was verified in vitro.

Germline V CDR1 and CDR2: SEHNR, FQNEAQ (reference sequence). CDR3 length equals 13 residues. Unmatched junction bases numbered 5, after V lost 10 bases and J lost 2 bases. A remark on this clone: Its specificity is not known.

Vbeta (60) and Jbeta (13) primers were used in the PCR. Assay used: immunoSEQ multiplex PCR; TCRdb lists only in-frame clones, some missing. The table lists 100,000 to 150,000 clones, roughly three quarters of them singletons, with approximately 11% in the top ten. The chain links TRBV7-9 to TRBJ2-1; 7 bases are shared with TRBD2. The sequenced sample was PBMCs. This TCR was recovered from a man aged 25 to 40 in good health and CMV-seropositive. CDR3 sequence (DNA): TGTGCCACCGAGGGAGGGACCTACAATGAGCAGTTCTTC. Encoded protein: CATEGGTYNEQFF. The variable domain in full, with the rest retrieved from reference TRBV7-9 and TRBJ2-1, is DTGVSQNPRHKITKRGQNVTFRCDPISEHNRLYWYRQTLGQGPEFLTYFQNEAQLEKSRLLSDRFSAERPKGSFSTLEIQRTEQGDSAMYLCATEGGTYNEQFFGPGTRLTVL.